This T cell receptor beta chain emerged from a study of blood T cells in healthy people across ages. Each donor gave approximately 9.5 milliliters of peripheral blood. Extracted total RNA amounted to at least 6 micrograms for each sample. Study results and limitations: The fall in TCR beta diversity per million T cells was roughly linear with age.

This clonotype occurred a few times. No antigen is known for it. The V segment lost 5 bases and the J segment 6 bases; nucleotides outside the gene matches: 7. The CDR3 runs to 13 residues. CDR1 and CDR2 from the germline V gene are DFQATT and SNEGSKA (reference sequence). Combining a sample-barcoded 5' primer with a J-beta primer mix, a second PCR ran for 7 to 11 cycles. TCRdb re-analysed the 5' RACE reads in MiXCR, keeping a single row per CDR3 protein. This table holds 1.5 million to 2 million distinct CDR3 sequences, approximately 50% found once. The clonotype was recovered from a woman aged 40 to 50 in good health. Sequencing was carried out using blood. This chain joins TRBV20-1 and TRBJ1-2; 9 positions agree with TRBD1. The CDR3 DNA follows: TGCAGTGCTCCCCCGGGACAGGGAAATGGCTACACCTTC. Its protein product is CSAPPGQGNGYTF.